A selection of T cell receptor beta chains follows, all from one sample in a study of beta chain features in type 1 diabetes. The protocol was immunoSEQ multiplex PCR, while the TCRdb copy is restricted to in-frame clones and leaves out a portion. The top ten clones hold 0.035% to 0.055% of a sample with roughly 380,000 clones, 20% of them seen once. Sequences were obtained from naive CD4+ T cells from blood. The receptor source for this set is a woman between 18 and 30 years old in good health. CDR3s include the opening cysteine and the closing phenylalanine or tryptophan. The order of the fields is clone size, D gene, J gene, V gene, CDR3 protein, CDR3 DNA. A D gene is named only where the DNA matches it firmly. The size entry is marked missing in some rows and otherwise reads once, few, many or a size class.

clone size: NA
D gene: NA
J gene: TRBJ2-7
V gene: TRBV18
CDR3 protein: CASSPAGHSSYEQYF
CDR3 DNA: TGTGCCAGCTCACCAGCAGGACATAGCTCCTACGAGCAGTACTTC

clone size: NA
D gene: TRBD2
J gene: TRBJ2-1
V gene: TRBV18
CDR3 protein: CASSPWTSGVRGEQFF
CDR3 DNA: TGTGCCAGCTCACCTTGGACTAGCGGGGTTCGGGGCGAGCAGTTCTTC

clone size: NA
D gene: NA
J gene: TRBJ2-1
V gene: TRBV7-2
CDR3 protein: CASRSGVNEQFF
CDR3 DNA: TGTGCCAGCAGATCCGGAGTGAATGAGCAGTTCTTC

clone size: few
D gene: NA
J gene: TRBJ2-7
V gene: TRBV9
CDR3 protein: CASSVARVSYEQYF
CDR3 DNA: TGTGCCAGCAGCGTAGCACGCGTTTCCTACGAGCAGTACTTC

clone size: few
D gene: NA
J gene: TRBJ2-3
V gene: TRBV5-1
CDR3 protein: CASSLGPGGGDTQYF
CDR3 DNA: TGCGCCAGCAGCTTGGGACCGGGGGGCGGGGATACGCAGTATTTT

clone size: NA
D gene: TRBD2
J gene: TRBJ2-7
V gene: TRBV12-5
CDR3 protein: CASGRPGTSGNYEQYF
CDR3 DNA: TGTGCTAGTGGACGGCCCGGGACTAGCGGGAACTACGAGCAGTACTTC

clone size: few
D gene: TRBD2
J gene: TRBJ2-3
V gene: TRBV5-1
CDR3 protein: CASSFAGTSASTDTQYF
CDR3 DNA: TGCGCCAGCAGCTTCGCCGGGACTAGCGCTTCCACAGATACGCAGTATTTT

clone size: NA
D gene: TRBD1
J gene: TRBJ1-2
V gene: TRBV18
CDR3 protein: CASSRDSPNYGYTF
CDR3 DNA: TGTGCCAGCTCCCGGGACAGCCCTAACTATGGCTACACCTTC

clone size: NA
D gene: NA
J gene: TRBJ2-1
V gene: TRBV14
CDR3 protein: CASSRGLLATYNEQFF
CDR3 DNA: TGTGCCAGCAGCCGCGGACTACTGGCAACGTACAATGAGCAGTTCTTC

clone size: few
D gene: NA
J gene: TRBJ1-1
V gene: TRBV30
CDR3 protein: CAWSVQWQGNTEAFF
CDR3 DNA: TGTGCCTGGAGTGTACAGTGGCAGGGGAACACTGAAGCTTTCTTT

clone size: NA
D gene: NA
J gene: TRBJ1-1
V gene: TRBV5-1
CDR3 protein: CASTEQGNTEAFF
CDR3 DNA: TGCGCCAGTACCGAACAGGGGAACACTGAAGCTTTCTTT

clone size: few
D gene: TRBD2
J gene: TRBJ2-1
V gene: TRBV5-1
CDR3 protein: CASSFAGVGPNEQFF
CDR3 DNA: TGCGCCAGCAGCTTTGCGGGAGTAGGCCCCAATGAGCAGTTCTTC

clone size: few
D gene: TRBD2
J gene: TRBJ2-5
V gene: TRBV4-1
CDR3 protein: CASSQGAAGVWETQYF
CDR3 DNA: TGCGCCAGCAGCCAGGGTGCAGCGGGAGTATGGGAGACCCAGTACTTC

clone size: NA
D gene: TRBD1
J gene: TRBJ1-3
V gene: TRBV30
CDR3 protein: CASDRDSGNTIYF
CDR3 DNA: TGTGCCTCGGACAGGGACTCTGGAAACACCATATATTTT

clone size: few
D gene: TRBD1
J gene: TRBJ2-1
V gene: TRBV7-9
CDR3 protein: CASSLGSPGQGGNEQFF
CDR3 DNA: TGTGCCAGCAGCTTAGGGTCCCCGGGACAGGGGGGCAATGAGCAGTTCTTC

clone size: NA
D gene: TRBD1
J gene: TRBJ2-5
V gene: TRBV4-1
CDR3 protein: CASSQDRRDRTWETQYF
CDR3 DNA: TGCGCCAGCAGCCAAGATAGGAGGGACAGGACCTGGGAGACCCAGTACTTC

clone size: NA
D gene: TRBD2
J gene: TRBJ2-7
V gene: TRBV5-4
CDR3 protein: CASSYNSGGSYEQYF
CDR3 DNA: TGTGCCAGCAGCTACAATAGCGGGGGTTCCTACGAGCAGTACTTC

clone size: few
D gene: NA
J gene: TRBJ2-7
V gene: TRBV7-2
CDR3 protein: CASSLGADRSFYEQYF
CDR3 DNA: TGTGCCAGCAGCTTAGGAGCGGACAGATCTTTTTACGAGCAGTACTTC

clone size: few
D gene: NA
J gene: TRBJ2-1
V gene: TRBV11-2
CDR3 protein: CASSLSLYNEQFF
CDR3 DNA: TGTGCCAGCAGCTTGTCTTTATACAATGAGCAGTTCTTC

clone size: NA
D gene: NA
J gene: TRBJ2-1
V gene: TRBV2
CDR3 protein: CASSVGQRRFF
CDR3 DNA: TGTGCCAGCAGCGTGGGGCAGAGAAGGTTCTTC

clone size: NA
D gene: NA
J gene: TRBJ2-2
V gene: TRBV4-2
CDR3 protein: CASSLPWAGNTGELFF
CDR3 DNA: TGTGCCAGCAGCCTCCCTTGGGCGGGGAATACCGGGGAGCTGTTTTTT

clone size: few
D gene: NA
J gene: TRBJ2-2
V gene: TRBV11-1
CDR3 protein: CASSLGETGELFF
CDR3 DNA: TGTGCCAGCAGCTTAGGGGAGACCGGGGAGCTGTTTTTT